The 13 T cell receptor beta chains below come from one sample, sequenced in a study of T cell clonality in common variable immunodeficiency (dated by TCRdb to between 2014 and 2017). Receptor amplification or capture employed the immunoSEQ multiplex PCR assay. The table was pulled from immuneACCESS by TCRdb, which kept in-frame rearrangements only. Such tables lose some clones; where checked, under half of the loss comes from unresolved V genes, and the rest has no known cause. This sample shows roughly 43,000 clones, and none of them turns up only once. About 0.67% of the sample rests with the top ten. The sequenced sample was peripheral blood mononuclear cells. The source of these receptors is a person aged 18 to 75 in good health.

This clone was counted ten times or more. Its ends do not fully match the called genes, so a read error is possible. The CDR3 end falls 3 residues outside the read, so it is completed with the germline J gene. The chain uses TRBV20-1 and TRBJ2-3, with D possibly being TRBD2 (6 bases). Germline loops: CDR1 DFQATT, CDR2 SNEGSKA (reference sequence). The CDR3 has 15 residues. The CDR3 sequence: CSAGDSRGITDTQYF. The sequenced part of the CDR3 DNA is TGCAGTGCTGGAGATAGCCGGGGGATCACAGATACG.

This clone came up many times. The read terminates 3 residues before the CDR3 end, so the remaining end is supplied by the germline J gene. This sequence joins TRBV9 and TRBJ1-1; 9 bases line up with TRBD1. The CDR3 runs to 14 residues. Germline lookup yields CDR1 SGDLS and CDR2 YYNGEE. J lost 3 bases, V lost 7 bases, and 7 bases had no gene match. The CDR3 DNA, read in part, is TGTGCCAGCGGGACGGGACAGGGAGACACTGAA. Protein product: CASGTGQGDTE. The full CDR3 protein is CASGTGQGDTEAFF.

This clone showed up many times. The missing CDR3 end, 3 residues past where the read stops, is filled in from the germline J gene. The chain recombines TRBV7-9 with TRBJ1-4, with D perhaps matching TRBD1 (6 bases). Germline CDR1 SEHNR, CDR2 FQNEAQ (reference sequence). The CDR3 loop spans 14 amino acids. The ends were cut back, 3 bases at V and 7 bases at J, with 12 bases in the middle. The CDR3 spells CASSLEGEGEKLFF. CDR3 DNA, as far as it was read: TGTGCCAGCAGCTTGGAGGGGGAAGGTGAAAAA. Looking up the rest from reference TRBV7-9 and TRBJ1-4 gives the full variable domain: DTGVSQNPRHKITKRGQNVTFRCDPISEHNRLYWYRQTLGQGPEFLTYFQNEAQLEKSRLLSDRFSAERPKGSFSTLEIQRTEQGDSAMYLCASSLEGEGEKLFFGSGTQLSVL.

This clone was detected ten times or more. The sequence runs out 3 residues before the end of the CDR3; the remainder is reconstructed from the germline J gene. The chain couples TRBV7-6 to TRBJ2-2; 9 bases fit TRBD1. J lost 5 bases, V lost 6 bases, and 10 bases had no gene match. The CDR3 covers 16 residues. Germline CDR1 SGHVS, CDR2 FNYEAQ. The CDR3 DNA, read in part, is TGTGCCAGCAGTCTAGAGGCACAGGGGGCGACCGGGGAG. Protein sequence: CASSLEAQGATGE. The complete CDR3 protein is CASSLEAQGATGELFF.

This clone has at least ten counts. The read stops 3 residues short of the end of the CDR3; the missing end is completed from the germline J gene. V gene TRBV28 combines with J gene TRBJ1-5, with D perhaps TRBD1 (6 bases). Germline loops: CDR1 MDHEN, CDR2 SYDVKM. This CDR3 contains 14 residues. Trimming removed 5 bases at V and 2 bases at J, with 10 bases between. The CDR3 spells CASSRGSGNQPQHF. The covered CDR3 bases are TGTGCCAGCAGTAGGGGGTCAGGCAATCAGCCC.

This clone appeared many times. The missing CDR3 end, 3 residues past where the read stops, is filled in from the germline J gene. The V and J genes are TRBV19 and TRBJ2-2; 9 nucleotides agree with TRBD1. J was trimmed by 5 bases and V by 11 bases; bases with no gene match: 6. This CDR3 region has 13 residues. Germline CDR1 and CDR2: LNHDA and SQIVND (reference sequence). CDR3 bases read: TGTGCCGGGGGACAGGGTAAAACCGGGGAG. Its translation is CAGGQGKTGE. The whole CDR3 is CAGGQGKTGELFF.

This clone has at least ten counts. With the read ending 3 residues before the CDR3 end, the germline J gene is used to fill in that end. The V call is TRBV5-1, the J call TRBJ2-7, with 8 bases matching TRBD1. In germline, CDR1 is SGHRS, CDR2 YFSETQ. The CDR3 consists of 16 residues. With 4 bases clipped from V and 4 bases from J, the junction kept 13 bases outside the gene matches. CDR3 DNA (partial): TGCGCCAGCAGCCGTACTCTGGACAGGGTTGCGTACGAG. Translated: CASSRTLDRVAYE. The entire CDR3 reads CASSRTLDRVAYEQYF.

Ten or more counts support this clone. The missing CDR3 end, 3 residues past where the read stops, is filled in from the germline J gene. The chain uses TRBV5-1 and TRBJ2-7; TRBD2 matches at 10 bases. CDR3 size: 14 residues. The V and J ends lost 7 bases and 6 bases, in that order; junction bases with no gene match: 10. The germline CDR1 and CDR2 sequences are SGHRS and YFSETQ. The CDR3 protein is CASRGSSGSGEQYF. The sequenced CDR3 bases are TGCGCCAGCCGGGGTTCTAGCGGGAGTGGCGAG.

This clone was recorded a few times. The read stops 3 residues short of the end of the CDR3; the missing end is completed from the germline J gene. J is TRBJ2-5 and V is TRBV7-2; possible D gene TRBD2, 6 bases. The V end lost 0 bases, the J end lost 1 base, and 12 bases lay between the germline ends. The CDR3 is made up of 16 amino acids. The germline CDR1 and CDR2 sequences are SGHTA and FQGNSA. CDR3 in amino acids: CASSLARAGSQETQYF. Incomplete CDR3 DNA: TGTGCCAGCAGCTTAGCGAGGGCGGGGTCCCAAGAGACC. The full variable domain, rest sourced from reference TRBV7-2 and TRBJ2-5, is GAGVSQSPSNKVTEKGKDVELRCDPISGHTALYWYRQSLGQGLEFLIYFQGNSAPDKSGLPSDRFSAERTGGSVSTLTIQRTQQEDSAVYLCASSLARAGSQETQYFGPGTRLLVL.

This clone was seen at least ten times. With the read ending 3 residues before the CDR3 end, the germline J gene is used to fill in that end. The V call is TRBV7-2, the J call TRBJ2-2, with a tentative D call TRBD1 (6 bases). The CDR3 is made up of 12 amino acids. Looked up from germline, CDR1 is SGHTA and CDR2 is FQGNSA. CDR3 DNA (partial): TGTGCCAGCAGCCAACCGGGACACAGG. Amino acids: CASSQPGHR. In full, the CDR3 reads CASSQPGHRLFF.

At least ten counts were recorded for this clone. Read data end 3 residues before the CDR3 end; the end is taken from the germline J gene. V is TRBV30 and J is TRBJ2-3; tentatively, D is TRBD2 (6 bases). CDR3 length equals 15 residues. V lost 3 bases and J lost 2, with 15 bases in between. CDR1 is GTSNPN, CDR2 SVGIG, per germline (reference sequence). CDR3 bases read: TGTGCCTGGAGCCGACTAGTCTCCGTCACAGATACG. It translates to CAWSRLVSVTDT. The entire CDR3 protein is CAWSRLVSVTDTQYF.

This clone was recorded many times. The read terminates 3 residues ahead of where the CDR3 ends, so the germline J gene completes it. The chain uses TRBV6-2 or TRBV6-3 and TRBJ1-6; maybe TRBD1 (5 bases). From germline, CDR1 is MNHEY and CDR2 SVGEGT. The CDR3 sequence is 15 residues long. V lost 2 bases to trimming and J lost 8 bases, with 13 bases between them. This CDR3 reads CASSYDSQSYSPLHF. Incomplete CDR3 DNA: TGTGCCAGCAGTTACGACAGCCAGAGCTATTCACCC.

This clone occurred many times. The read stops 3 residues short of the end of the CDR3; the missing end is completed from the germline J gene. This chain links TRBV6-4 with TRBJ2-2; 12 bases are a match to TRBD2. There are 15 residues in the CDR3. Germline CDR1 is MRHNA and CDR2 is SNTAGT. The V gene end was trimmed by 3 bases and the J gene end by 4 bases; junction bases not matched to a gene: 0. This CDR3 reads CASSELAGGTGELFF. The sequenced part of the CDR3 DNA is TGTGCCAGCAGTGAACTAGCGGGGGGCACCGGGGAG.